The clone carrying this T cell receptor (beta chain) appeared a few times. Antigen unknown. These data come from a study of CD8 T cells in ankylosing spondylitis. Broader study findings: The authors reported significant enrichment of disease-linked clones in matched ankylosing spondylitis synovial fluid. Disease-linked clones displayed a CD8+ phenotype and appeared relatively rarely in peripheral blood.

Each TCR beta library was made by quantitative 5'-RACE that incorporated molecular barcodes. MiXCR was run by TCRdb on the 5' RACE reads, yielding one entry per CDR3 protein. The sample contains about 220,000 distinct CDR3 sequences, more than 25% of which appear only once. Sequencing input: blood, either unsorted or a sorted T cell fraction (not recorded which). The TCR sequence derives from a male donor with ankylosing spondylitis or in good health (not recorded which).

Written as DNA, the CDR3 is TGCAGTGCCCCGGGACAGGGGATGGGCACAGATACGCAGTATTTT. Protein product: CSAPGQGMGTDTQYF. The chain joins TRBV20-1 to TRBJ2-3; 10 nucleotides align to TRBD1. The CDR3 has 15 residues. Germline-derived CDR1 and CDR2 are DFQATT and SNEGSKA (reference sequence). V dropped 6 bases and J dropped 1; count of bases not matched to a gene: 7.